This T cell receptor (beta chain) is from a study of blood T cell repertoires in COVID-19. Generated by immunoSEQ multiplex PCR, the TCRdb table keeps only in-frame clones and is missing some. Counted here are 50,000 to 60,000 clones, 75% to 85% occurring once; the ten biggest clones make up about 13%. CDR3 length: 14 amino acids. Trimming took off 2 bases at V and 3 bases at J, with 11 bases between the two ends. Per the germline V gene, CDR1 is MDHEN and CDR2 is SYDVKM. The source is a human donor in a cohort sampled during active COVID-19. The chain is built from TRBV28 and TRBJ2-7; possible D gene TRBD1, 7 bases. The sample taken for sequencing was peripheral blood. CDR3 coding DNA: TGTGCCAGCAGTTTACCGGGGGACAGCTACGAGCAGTACTTC. Its translation is CASSLPGDSYEQYF.